These 32 T cell receptor beta chains came from one sample sequenced in a study of T cells in Graves' hyperthyroidism and ophthalmopathy (dated by TCRdb to between 2018 and 2021). The library was obtained by multiplex PCR. Instrument used: Illumina HiSeq 2000. The TCR beta CDR3 regions were amplified from the RNA transcripts. A first-round RT-PCR of the TCR CDR3 used the HTBI primer set with the Qiagen OneStep RT-PCR kit. TCRdb itself trimmed the public reads at Q25 with fastp, ran MiXCR and retained productive beta chains. One record per CDR3 amino acid sequence lists the most common genes and DNA. In this sample the table shows 650,000 to 800,000 distinct CDR3 sequences, 45% of which occur a single time. The ten largest clones take up 7% to 7.5% of the sample. Sequencing input: peripheral blood or thyroid tissue (not recorded which). These receptor sequences come from an adult man with Graves' disease, either hyperthyroidism or ophthalmopathy (not recorded which).

This chain uses TRBV7-9 with TRBJ1-2; D unclear. V was trimmed by 5 bases and J by 4 bases, leaving 11 bases between them. CDR3 length: 13 amino acids. Germline values: CDR1 SEHNR, CDR2 FQNEAQ (reference sequence). CDR3 region: CASSQFLIYGYTF. CDR3 coding DNA: TGTGCCAGCAGCCAATTCCTAATCTATGGCTACACCTTC.

This sequence joins TRBV7-2 and TRBJ2-7; D is ambiguous. Trimming removed 3 bases at V and 2 bases at J, with 11 bases between. The germline V gene encodes CDR1 SGHTA and CDR2 FQGNSA. This CDR3 is built from 14 residues. CDR3 in DNA: TGTGCCAGCAGCTTGCATATCGGGCCCTACGAGCAGTACTTC. Its translation: CASSLHIGPYEQYF.

V gene TRBV29-1 combines with J gene TRBJ1-3, with unresolved D. The V and J ends lost 8 bases and 1 base respectively, with 12 bases between them. The CDR3 totals 13 residues. The germline CDR1 and CDR2 sequences are SQVTM and ANQGSEA. The CDR3 sequence is CSLVGISGNTIYF. CDR3 DNA: TGCAGCTTAGTGGGGATTTCTGGAAACACCATATATTTT.

This clonotype was detected many times. The rearrangement links TRBV20-1 to TRBJ1-5; D perhaps matches TRBD1 (5 bases). Trimming took off 5 bases at V and 1 base at J, with 9 bases between the two ends. Germline CDR1 and CDR2: DFQATT and SNEGSKA (reference sequence). This CDR3 region has 13 residues. CDR3 bases: TGCAGTGCTCAGGCAGGGAGCAATCAGCCCCAGCATTTT. Translating it yields CSAQAGSNQPQHF.

The chain joins TRBV7-3 to TRBJ1-1; a weak D match, TRBD1 (5 bases). V was pared by 8 bases and J by 3 bases, with 16 bases between. Germline V gives CDR1 SGHTA, CDR2 FQGTGA. The CDR3 is made up of 14 amino acids. As DNA, the CDR3 is TGTGCCAGCGGGTACGGGGGAAGTCACACTGAAGCTTTCTTT. This encodes CASGYGGSHTEAFF. The full variable domain, completed using reference TRBV7-3 and TRBJ1-1, is GAGVSQTPSNKVTEKGKYVELRCDPISGHTALYWYRQSLGQGPEFLIYFQGTGAADDSGLPNDRFFAVRPEGSVSTLKIQRTERGDSAVYLCASGYGGSHTEAFFGQGTRLTVV.

With respect to this clonotype: A much larger clone is a single base away; this may be a read error. The DNA for the CDR3 is TGTGCCAGCAGCTACGGGACAGGGGCCACCTACGAGCAGTACTTC. Amino acids: CASSYGTGATYEQYF. This chain uses TRBV7-6 with TRBJ2-7, with TRBD1 matching over 10 bases. V lost 4 bases to trimming and J lost 2 bases; unmatched junction nucleotides: 5. The CDR3 has 15 amino acids. Germline V lookup: CDR1 SGHVS, CDR2 FNYEAQ.

The chain links TRBV24-1 to TRBJ2-7; maybe TRBD1 (6 bases). The germline gives CDR1 KGHDR, CDR2 SFDVKD. This CDR3 comprises 11 residues. The CDR3 DNA reads TGTGCTAGCGTGACAGGCTACGAGCAGTACTTC. Translated, it gives CASVTGYEQYF.

This clonotype has a count of ten or more. This chain uses TRBV7-2 with TRBJ2-5; 7 positions agree with TRBD1. Germline V CDR1 and CDR2: SGHTA, FQGNSA. This CDR3 is 15 amino acids long. The V and J ends lost 5 bases and 3 bases, in that order; junction bases with no gene match: 9. The CDR3 here is CASSLGGAGEETQYF. CDR3 bases: TGTGCCAGCAGCCTAGGGGGCGCAGGGGAAGAGACCCAGTACTTC.

This clonotype has just a few counts. This sequence joins TRBV7-9 and TRBJ1-1; TRBD1 might be the D (5 bases). CDR1 is SEHNR, CDR2 FQNEAQ, per germline (reference sequence). The ends were cut back, 0 bases at V and 5 bases at J, with 10 bases in the middle. The CDR3 runs to 14 residues. The CDR3 loop is CASSLAGVGTEAFF. The CDR3 DNA is TGTGCCAGCAGCTTAGCAGGGGTGGGGACTGAAGCTTTCTTT.

This chain links TRBV9 with TRBJ1-1, with 11 bases fitting TRBD1. Per germline, CDR1 SGDLS and CDR2 YYNGEE. This CDR3 is 15 amino acids long. Trimming cost V 3 bases and J 4 bases; bases outside gene matches: 5. CDR3 in DNA: TGTGCCAGCAGCGCCAAGGGACAGGGGGTCACTGAAGCTTTCTTT. Its protein product is CASSAKGQGVTEAFF.

This rearrangement joins TRBV5-1 to TRBJ2-6; 8 bases are a match to TRBD1. The CDR3 runs 16 residues. With 2 bases clipped from V and 4 bases from J, the junction kept 5 bases outside the gene matches. CDR1 and CDR2 (germline): SGHRS, YFSETQ. Here the CDR3 DNA reads TGCGCCAGCAGCTTTCAGGGGGCGGGAGGGGCCAACGTCCTGACTTTC. Protein sequence: CASSFQGAGGANVLTF.

The sample holds a few counts of this clonotype. The chain carries TRBV20-1 and TRBJ1-6, with TRBD1 identical over 7 bases. J gave up 6 bases and V 3 bases, and 2 bases lay outside the gene matches. This CDR3 has 13 amino acids. The germline V gene encodes CDR1 DFQATT and CDR2 SNEGSKA (reference sequence). The CDR3 region has the DNA TGCAGTGCTAGCACAGGGGTTAATTCACCCCTCCACTTT. As protein: CSASTGVNSPLHF.

This clonotype appeared a few times. The rearrangement links TRBV20-1 to TRBJ1-2; a weak D match, TRBD1 (6 bases). The CDR3 is 15 residues long. Trimming pared 0 bases from V and 7 bases from J, leaving 18 bases between. Per the germline V gene, CDR1 is DFQATT and CDR2 is SNEGSKA (reference sequence). CDR3 sequence (DNA): TGCAGTGCTAGAGATCCTTTTCAGGGGAGCTCTGGCTACACCTTC. Amino acid sequence: CSARDPFQGSSGYTF.

Note on this clonotype: A read error is possible here, since a much larger clone lies one base away. The chain joins TRBV2 to TRBJ1-4; D gene ambiguous. Germline assignment: CDR1 SNHLY and CDR2 FYNNEI. This CDR3 has 11 amino acids. CDR3 sequence: CVSSLTEKLFF. CDR3 DNA sequence: TGTGTCAGCAGTCTCACTGAAAAACTGTTTTTT.

This chain connects TRBV29-1 to TRBJ1-4; D may be TRBD1 (5 bases). The germline CDR1 and CDR2 sequences are SQVTM and ANQGSEA. Trimming left V 6 bases short and J 7 bases short, with 15 bases between. CDR3 length equals 13 residues. The CDR3 protein is CSVLGPYGEKLFF. Here the CDR3 DNA reads TGCAGCGTATTGGGACCCTATGGTGAAAAACTGTTTTTT.

This chain joins TRBV6-6 and TRBJ1-6; no firm D call. CDR1 and CDR2 from the germline V gene are MNHNY and SVGAGI (reference sequence). V gave up 7 bases and J gave up 10 bases, with 17 bases separating them. This CDR3 has 14 residues. The CDR3 reads CASNSAQSRSPLHF. CDR3 bases: TGTGCCAGCAACTCGGCACAGTCGCGATCACCCCTCCACTTT.

A few counts support this clonotype. The chain is built from TRBV20-1 and TRBJ2-2, with 9 bases that match TRBD1. Trimming at V came to 6 bases and at J to 7 bases, leaving 6 bases not matched to a gene. Germline values: CDR1 DFQATT, CDR2 SNEGSKA (reference sequence). This CDR3 is 13 amino acids long. DNA for the CDR3: TGCAGTGCCATGGGACAGGGTCGCGGGGAGCTGTTTTTT. Translated, it gives CSAMGQGRGELFF.

The chain employs TRBV10-3 and TRBJ2-7; D remains ambiguous. CDR3 length: 15 residues. The germline gives CDR1 ENHRY, CDR2 SYGVKD. V was trimmed by 10 bases and J by 3 bases, leaving 22 bases between them. This CDR3 is CASSQRATTYYEQYF. CDR3 in DNA: TGTGCCAGCAGCCAAAGGGCAACTACCTACTACGAGCAGTACTTC.

The CDR3 DNA follows: TGCAGTGCTCAGTCCGGGACCTGGAACACTGAAGCTTTCTTT. Its translation is CSAQSGTWNTEAFF. This rearrangement joins TRBV20-1 to TRBJ1-1, with D possibly TRBD1 on 5 matching bases. The CDR3 is 14 residues long. Trimming removed 5 bases at V and 1 base at J, with 14 bases between. Germline CDR1 and CDR2: DFQATT and SNEGSKA (reference sequence).

The J gene is TRBJ1-1, the V gene TRBV28; D uncertain. Germline CDR1 and CDR2: MDHEN and SYDVKM. This CDR3 has 12 amino acids. Trimming pared 3 bases from V and 6 bases from J, leaving 8 bases between. The CDR3 coding sequence is TGTGCCAGCAGTTTTGAGGTTTCTGAAGCTTTCTTT. Its protein is CASSFEVSEAFF.

A few counts support this clonotype. The chain's CDR3 is CASSISSFWDGYTF. CDR3 bases: TGTGCCAGTAGTATCTCGAGTTTTTGGGACGGCTACACCTTC. The V call is TRBV19, the J call TRBJ1-2; maybe TRBD1 (5 bases). The V gene's germline CDR1 is LNHDA and CDR2 SQIVND (reference sequence). The CDR3 is 14 amino acids. V dropped 3 bases and J dropped 8 bases, with 16 bases sitting between them.

The rearrangement uses TRBV19 and TRBJ1-1; D is unclear. V was cut by 8 bases and J by 2 bases, with 9 bases left in between. CDR1 and CDR2 from the germline V gene are LNHDA and SQIVND (reference sequence). This CDR3 spans 12 amino acids. Written as DNA, the CDR3 is TGTGCCAGTCAAATAGGAAACACTGAAGCTTTCTTT. Translation gives CASQIGNTEAFF.

This clonotype turned up a few times. The chain carries TRBV20-1 and TRBJ1-1; D is unclear. Germline values: CDR1 DFQATT, CDR2 SNEGSKA (reference sequence). Trimming shortened V by 5 bases and J by 4 bases, and 8 bases separated the two germline ends. The CDR3 runs to 11 residues. The CDR3 DNA follows: TGCAGTGCTGCCGCGAGCACTGAAGCTTTCTTT. Translating gives CSAAASTEAFF.

This clonotype was recorded at least ten times. In DNA, the CDR3 is TGCAGCCTCGGTCGGTACCAAGAGACCCAGTACTTC. It is translated as CSLGRYQETQYF. The rearrangement uses TRBV20-1 and TRBJ2-5; D is uncertain. This CDR3 is built from 12 residues. Germline-derived CDR1 and CDR2 are DFQATT and SNEGSKA (reference sequence).

V is TRBV4-1 and J is TRBJ2-5, with TRBD2 as a possible D gene (6 bases). Germline V gives CDR1 MGHRA, CDR2 YSYEKL. The CDR3 is 16 amino acids. With 0 bases removed from V and 2 bases from J, the gap between germline ends came to 13 bases. As DNA, the CDR3 is TGCGCCAGCAGCCAAGAAAGCGGGTCCAAGCAAGAGACCCAGTACTTC. It specifies CASSQESGSKQETQYF.

This clonotype was seen only a few times. This chain uses TRBV6-6 with TRBJ1-3; D unclear. V gave up 6 bases and J gave up 0 bases, with 9 bases separating them. CDR3 length: 14 residues. CDR1 and CDR2 from the germline V gene are MNHNY and SVGAGI (reference sequence). The CDR3 sequence: CASRSSRSGNTIYF. Written as DNA, the CDR3 is TGTGCCAGCAGAAGTTCCCGCTCTGGAAACACCATATATTTT.

This clonotype appeared many times. The chain combines TRBV15 with TRBJ1-2; 8 bases line up with TRBD1. The CDR3 covers 14 residues. CDR1 is LNHNV and CDR2 is YYDKDF in the germline V gene (reference sequence). The V gene end was trimmed by 6 bases and the J gene end by 7 bases; junction bases not matched to a gene: 10. The CDR3 protein is CATRNSDRGGGYTF. CDR3 bases: TGTGCCACCAGAAATTCTGACAGGGGTGGTGGCTACACCTTC.

This clonotype was detected only once. A read error may account for a junction end that differs from germline. This chain links TRBV6-1 with TRBJ2-6; 9 bases are shared with TRBD1. Germline CDR1 is MNHNS and CDR2 is SASEGT. The CDR3 extends over 12 amino acids. The CDR3 region has the DNA TGCGCCAGCCTTAAACAGGGGGCGGCTGAAGCTTTC. This translates into CASLKQGAAEAF.

The CDR3 here is CATSRDPGTEQFF. CDR3 sequence (DNA): TGTGCCACCAGCAGAGATCCCGGGACAGAGCAGTTCTTC. J is TRBJ2-1 and V is TRBV15; tentatively, D is TRBD1 (6 bases). The CDR3 has 13 residues. CDR1 is LNHNV, CDR2 YYDKDF, per germline (reference sequence). V lost 0 bases to trimming and J lost 10 bases, with 10 bases between them.

This clonotype has a handful of counts. J is TRBJ2-7 and V is TRBV12-3 or TRBV12-4; D call uncertain. Between the trimmed V and J ends, which lost 3 bases and 6 bases, there was a span of 12 bases. There are 13 residues in the CDR3. The CDR3 DNA reads as TGTGCCAGCAGTTTGGTGGCCTGGGGCGAGCAGTACTTC. This gives the protein CASSLVAWGEQYF.

This chain connects TRBV19 to TRBJ2-1, with 7 bases fitting TRBD2. The CDR3 covers 15 residues. J lost 7 bases, V lost 6 bases, and 12 bases had no gene match. The germline V gene has CDR1 LNHDA and CDR2 SQIVND (reference sequence). The CDR3 sequence: CASRIQSGGGNEQFF. CDR3 DNA sequence: TGTGCCAGTAGGATACAGAGTGGGGGGGGGAATGAGCAGTTCTTC.

This chain links TRBV6-5 with TRBJ2-5, with 9 bases identical to TRBD2. Germline V lookup: CDR1 MNHEY, CDR2 SVGAGI. The CDR3 length is 13 residues. With 7 bases clipped from V and 10 bases from J, the junction kept 10 bases outside the gene matches. The DNA of the CDR3 is TGTGCCAGCATTGGCGGGGGGGGAGGAGTCCAGTACTTC. Protein sequence: CASIGGGGGVQYF.